The clone carrying this T cell receptor beta chain was observed many times. Its antigen is still unknown. This record belongs to a study of T cell repertoires in cytomegalovirus infection. The study, taken as a whole, reports: The ex vivo response showed dominance by HLA-C-restricted CMV-specific TCR beta clonotypes.

TCRdb passed the reads through MiXCR, listing each CDR3 protein once. The data show approximately 550,000 distinct CDR3 sequences, with more than 15% seen just once and around 25% held by the top ten. V lost 6 bases to trimming and J lost 7 bases; unmatched junction nucleotides: 7. There are 14 residues in the CDR3. This receptor was obtained from a human donor in good health (CMV status not recorded). Some clones in this sample may be carry-over from other donors' samples. Sequencing was performed on CD8+ T cells from PBMCs. The gene calls are TRBV12-3 or TRBV12-4 and TRBJ1-5; 9 positions match TRBD1. The CDR3 DNA reads TGTGCCAGCAGACCAGGACAGGGGAGGCAGCCCCAGCATTTT. This translates into CASRPGQGRQPQHF.